Sequencing of this T cell receptor (beta chain) was carried out in a study of T-cell memory formation after mild COVID-19. Looking at the study overall: Clustering of TCRs was largely donor specific. Study-level findings and limits: CD4+ bias marked clones expanding day 15 to 37, unlike balanced contracting clones.

TCRdb independently ran MiXCR on the 5' RACE reads; one entry per CDR3 protein. Of under 600,000 distinct CDR3 sequences detected, about a fifth appear once; the ten largest clones hold about 8.7%. Concerning this clonotype: Antigen: not known.

Germline CDR1 reads LGHNA; CDR2 reads YNFKEQ. Trimming pared 6 bases from V and 0 bases from J, leaving 12 bases between. The CDR3 loop spans 14 amino acids. The origin of this receptor is an adult woman who had mild COVID-19 (a few samples of this study predate the infection). Cell type and time point are not known. Sequencing used PBMCs or a T cell subset sorted from them (not recorded which). V is TRBV4-2 and J is TRBJ2-7, with TRBD2 as a possible D gene (6 bases). This CDR3 reads CASRRDLSSYEQYF. The CDR3 nucleotides read TGTGCCAGCAGGCGGGACCTGAGCTCCTACGAGCAGTACTTC.